This TCR beta chain was identified in a study of blood T cell repertoires in COVID-19. Whole-study context: PBMCs, B-cell-depleted T cells, or T cells provided the cDNA or gDNA that made up the material.

The count of this clone is one. Assay used: immunoSEQ multiplex PCR; TCRdb lists only in-frame clones, some missing. The top ten clones hold approximately 0.9% of a sample with about 500,000 clones, 89% of them seen once. The J segment lost 4 bases and the V segment lost 6 bases, leaving 6 bases of the junction unmatched. CDR1 MNHEY and CDR2 SVGAGI come from the germline V gene. The CDR3 is 15 residues long. The chain couples TRBV6-5 to TRBJ2-1, with 10 nucleotides matching TRBD2. This receptor was identified in a man younger than 35 with COVID-19, enrolled during active disease. Sequenced input: peripheral blood. The CDR3 here is CASRNGGLAYNEQFF. The CDR3, as DNA: TGTGCCAGCAGAAACGGGGGACTAGCGTACAATGAGCAGTTCTTC.